This TCR beta chain derives from a study of blood T cell repertoires in COVID-19. Overall study context: Sites across the United States, Italy and Spain contributed samples from acute and convalescent COVID-19. PBMCs, B-cell-depleted T cells, or T cells were the source of the cDNA or gDNA that made up the material.

Looked up from germline, CDR1 is SGHAT and CDR2 is FQDESV (reference sequence). V dropped 7 bases and J dropped 5; count of bases not matched to a gene: 8. The CDR3 extends over 16 amino acids. Per the study methods: From reference gene primer amplification, estimates of nucleated cell counts were derived. Here immunoSEQ multiplex PCR was the method, and the copy in TCRdb shows in-frame clones only, minus some. V and J calls and clone size are as listed in that table; D and trimming were resolved from the DNA. The sample shows around 190,000 clones, roughly nine tenths of them seen only once. The receptor comes from a man aged 30 to 39 with acute or convalescent COVID-19. The genes are TRBV11-1 and TRBJ2-3; 14 nucleotides agree with TRBD2. The sample consisted of peripheral blood. The CDR3 sequence is CASTYGLAGGGDTQYF. The CDR3 DNA reads TGTGCCAGCACCTATGGACTAGCGGGGGGAGGAGATACGCAGTATTTT.